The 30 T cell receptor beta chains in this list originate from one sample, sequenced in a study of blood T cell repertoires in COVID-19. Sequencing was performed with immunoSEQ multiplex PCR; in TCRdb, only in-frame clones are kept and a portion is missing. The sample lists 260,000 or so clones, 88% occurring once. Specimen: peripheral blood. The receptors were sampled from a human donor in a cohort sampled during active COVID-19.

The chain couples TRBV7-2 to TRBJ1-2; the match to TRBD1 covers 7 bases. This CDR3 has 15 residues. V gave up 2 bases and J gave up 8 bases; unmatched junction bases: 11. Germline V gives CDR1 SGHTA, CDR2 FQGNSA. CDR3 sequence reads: CASSLMAGQPEGYTF. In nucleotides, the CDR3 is TGTGCCAGCAGCTTAATGGCGGGACAGCCAGAGGGCTACACCTTC.

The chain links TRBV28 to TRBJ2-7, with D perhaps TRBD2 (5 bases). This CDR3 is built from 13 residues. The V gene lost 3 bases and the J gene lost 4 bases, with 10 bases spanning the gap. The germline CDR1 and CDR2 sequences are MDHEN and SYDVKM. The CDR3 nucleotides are TGTGCCAGCAGTTTCAGCCGGGATTACGAGCAGTACTTC. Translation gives CASSFSRDYEQYF.

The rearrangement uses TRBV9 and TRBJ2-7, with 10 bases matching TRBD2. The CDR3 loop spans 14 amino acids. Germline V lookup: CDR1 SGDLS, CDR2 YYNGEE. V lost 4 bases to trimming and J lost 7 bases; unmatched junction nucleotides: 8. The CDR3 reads CASSSTSGTGEQYF. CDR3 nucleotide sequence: TGTGCCAGCAGCTCCACTAGCGGGACGGGAGAGCAGTACTTC.

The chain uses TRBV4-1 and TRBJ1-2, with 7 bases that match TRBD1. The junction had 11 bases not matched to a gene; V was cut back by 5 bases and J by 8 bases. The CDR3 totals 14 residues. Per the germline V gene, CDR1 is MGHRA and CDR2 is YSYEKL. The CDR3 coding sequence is TGCGCCAGCAGCGCTGACAGGGCCAATGGGGGCTACACCTTC. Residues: CASSADRANGGYTF.

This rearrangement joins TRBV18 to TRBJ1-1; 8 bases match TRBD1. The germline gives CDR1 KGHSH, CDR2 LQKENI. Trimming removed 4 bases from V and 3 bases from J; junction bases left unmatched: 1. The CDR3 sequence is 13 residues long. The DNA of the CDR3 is TGTGCCAGCTCACAACAGGGGGACACTGAAGCTTTCTTT. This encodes CASSQQGDTEAFF.

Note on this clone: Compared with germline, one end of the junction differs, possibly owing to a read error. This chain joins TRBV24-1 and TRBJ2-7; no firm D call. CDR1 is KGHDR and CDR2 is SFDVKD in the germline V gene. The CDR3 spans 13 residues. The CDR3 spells CATSDPNSDEQYF. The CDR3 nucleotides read TGTGCCACCAGTGACCCTAACTCCGACGAGCAGTACTTC.

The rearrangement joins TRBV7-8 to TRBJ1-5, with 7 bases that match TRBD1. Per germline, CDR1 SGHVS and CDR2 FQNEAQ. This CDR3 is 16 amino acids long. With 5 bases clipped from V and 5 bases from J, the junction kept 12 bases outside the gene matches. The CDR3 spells CASSLRPGQSYQPQHF. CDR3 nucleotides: TGTGCCAGCAGCCTACGTCCGGGACAGAGTTATCAGCCCCAGCATTTT.

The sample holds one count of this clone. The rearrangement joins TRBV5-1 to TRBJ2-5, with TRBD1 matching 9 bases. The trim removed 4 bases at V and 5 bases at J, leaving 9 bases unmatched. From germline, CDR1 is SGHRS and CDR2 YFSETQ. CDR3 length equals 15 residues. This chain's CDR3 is CASSPWTGEGETQYF. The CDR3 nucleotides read TGCGCCAGCAGCCCCTGGACAGGGGAGGGGGAGACCCAGTACTTC.

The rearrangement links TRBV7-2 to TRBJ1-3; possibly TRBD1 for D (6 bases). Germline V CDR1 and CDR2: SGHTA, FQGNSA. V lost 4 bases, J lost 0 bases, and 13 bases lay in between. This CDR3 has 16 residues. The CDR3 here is CASSSKLTGSGNTIYF. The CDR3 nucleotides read TGTGCCAGCAGCTCTAAACTGACAGGCTCTGGAAACACCATATATTTT.

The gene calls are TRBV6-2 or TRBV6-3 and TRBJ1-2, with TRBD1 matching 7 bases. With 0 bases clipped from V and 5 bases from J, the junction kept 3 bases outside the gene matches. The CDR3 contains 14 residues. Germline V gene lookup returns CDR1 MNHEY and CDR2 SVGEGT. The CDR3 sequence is CASSYSRQGYGYTF. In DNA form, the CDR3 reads TGTGCCAGCAGTTACTCGAGACAGGGTTATGGCTACACCTTC.

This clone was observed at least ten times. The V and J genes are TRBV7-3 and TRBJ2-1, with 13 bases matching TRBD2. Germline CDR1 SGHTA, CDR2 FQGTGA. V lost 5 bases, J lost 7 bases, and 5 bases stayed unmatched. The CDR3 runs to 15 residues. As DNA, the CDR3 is TGTGCCAGCAGCCGAGGACTAGCGGGAGTTAATGAGCAGTTCTTC. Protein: CASSRGLAGVNEQFF.

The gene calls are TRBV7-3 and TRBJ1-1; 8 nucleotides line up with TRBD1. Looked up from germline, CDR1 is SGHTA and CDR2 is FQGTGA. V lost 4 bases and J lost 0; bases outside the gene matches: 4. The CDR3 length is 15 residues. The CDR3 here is CASSSQGAVNTEAFF. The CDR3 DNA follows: TGTGCCAGCAGCTCCCAGGGGGCTGTGAACACTGAAGCTTTCTTT.

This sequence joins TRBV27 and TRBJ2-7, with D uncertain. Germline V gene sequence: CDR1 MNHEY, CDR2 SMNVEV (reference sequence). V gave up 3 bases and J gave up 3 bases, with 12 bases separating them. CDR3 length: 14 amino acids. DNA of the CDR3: TGTGCCAGCAGTTTTAGTGATTTCTTCTACGAGCAGTACTTC. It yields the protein CASSFSDFFYEQYF.

The CDR3 nucleotides read TGTGCCAGCAGTAAGGGGGTAGAGGGCTACACCTTC. Its protein product is CASSKGVEGYTF. The V gene is TRBV7-9, the J gene TRBJ1-2; D is perhaps TRBD1 (6 bases). The germline CDR1 and CDR2 sequences are SEHNR and FQNEAQ (reference sequence). The CDR3 has 12 amino acids. The germline V and J ends were trimmed by 6 bases and 8 bases, with 13 bases remaining between them.

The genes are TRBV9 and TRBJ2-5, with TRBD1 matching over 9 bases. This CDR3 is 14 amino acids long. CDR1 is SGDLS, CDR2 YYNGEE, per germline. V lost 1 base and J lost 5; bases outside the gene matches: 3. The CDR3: CASSVRTGEETQYF. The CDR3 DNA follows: TGTGCCAGCAGCGTACGGACAGGGGAGGAGACCCAGTACTTC.

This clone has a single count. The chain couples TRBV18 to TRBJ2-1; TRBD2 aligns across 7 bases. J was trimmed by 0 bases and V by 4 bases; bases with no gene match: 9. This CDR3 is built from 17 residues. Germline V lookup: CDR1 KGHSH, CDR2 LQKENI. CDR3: CASSLSGLFSSYNEQFF. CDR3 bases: TGTGCCAGCTCACTTTCGGGACTATTTTCCTCCTACAATGAGCAGTTCTTC.

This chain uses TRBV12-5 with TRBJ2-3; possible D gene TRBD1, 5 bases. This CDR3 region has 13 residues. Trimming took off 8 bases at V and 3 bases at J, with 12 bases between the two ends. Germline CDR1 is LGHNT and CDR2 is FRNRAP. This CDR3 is CASRGIQTDTQYF. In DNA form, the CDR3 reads TGTGCTAGTAGGGGTATTCAGACAGATACGCAGTATTTT. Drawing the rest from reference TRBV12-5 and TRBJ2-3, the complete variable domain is DARVTQTPRHKVTEMGQEVTMRCQPILGHNTVFWYRQTMMQGLELLAYFRNRAPLDDSGMPKDRFSAEMPDATLATLKIQPSEPRDSAVYFCASRGIQTDTQYFGPGTRLTVL.

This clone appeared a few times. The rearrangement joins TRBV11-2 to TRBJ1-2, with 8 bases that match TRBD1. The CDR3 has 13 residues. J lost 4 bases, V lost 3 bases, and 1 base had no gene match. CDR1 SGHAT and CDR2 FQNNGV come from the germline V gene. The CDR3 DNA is TGTGCCAGCAGCTTGGGACAGGCCTATGGCTACACCTTC. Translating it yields CASSLGQAYGYTF. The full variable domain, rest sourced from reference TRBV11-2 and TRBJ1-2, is EAGVAQSPRYKIIEKRQSVAFWCNPISGHATLYWYQQILGQGPKLLIQFQNNGVVDDSQLPKDRFSAERLKGVDSTLKIQPAKLEDSAVYLCASSLGQAYGYTFGSGTRLTVV.

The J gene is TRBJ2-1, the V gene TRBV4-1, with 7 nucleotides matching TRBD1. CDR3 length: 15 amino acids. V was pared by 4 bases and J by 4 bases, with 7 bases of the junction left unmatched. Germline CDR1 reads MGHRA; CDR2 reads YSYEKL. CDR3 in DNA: TGCGCCAGCAGCCCCCCGGGACAGAGTTACAATGAGCAGTTCTTC. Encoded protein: CASSPPGQSYNEQFF.

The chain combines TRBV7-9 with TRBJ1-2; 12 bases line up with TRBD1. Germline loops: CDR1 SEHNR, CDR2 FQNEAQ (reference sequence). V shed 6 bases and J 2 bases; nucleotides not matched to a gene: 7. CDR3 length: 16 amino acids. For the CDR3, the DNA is TGTGCCAGCAGGTCAACGGGACAGGGGGCCAACTATGGCTACACCTTC. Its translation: CASRSTGQGANYGYTF.

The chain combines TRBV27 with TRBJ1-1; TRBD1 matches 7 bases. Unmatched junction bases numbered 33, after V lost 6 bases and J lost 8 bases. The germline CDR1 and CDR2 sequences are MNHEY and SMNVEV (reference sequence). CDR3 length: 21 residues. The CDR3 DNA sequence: TGTGCCAGCAGCCAAGGACTCACACTAATAGGGGGCTCAAAATCGGAACAAGAAGCTTTCTTT. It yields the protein CASSQGLTLIGGSKSEQEAFF.

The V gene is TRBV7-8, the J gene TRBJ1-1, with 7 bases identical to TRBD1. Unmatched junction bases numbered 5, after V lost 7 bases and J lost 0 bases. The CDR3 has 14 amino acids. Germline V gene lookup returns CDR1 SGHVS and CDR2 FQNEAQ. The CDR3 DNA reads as TGTGCCAGCACCAGACAGGGCCTGAACACTGAAGCTTTCTTT. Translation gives CASTRQGLNTEAFF. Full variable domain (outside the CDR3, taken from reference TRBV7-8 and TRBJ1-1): GAGVSQSPRYKVAKRGQDVALRCDPISGHVSLFWYQQALGQGPEFLTYFQNEAQLDKSGLPSDRFFAERPEGSVSTLKIQRTQQEDSAVYLCASTRQGLNTEAFFGQGTRLTVV.

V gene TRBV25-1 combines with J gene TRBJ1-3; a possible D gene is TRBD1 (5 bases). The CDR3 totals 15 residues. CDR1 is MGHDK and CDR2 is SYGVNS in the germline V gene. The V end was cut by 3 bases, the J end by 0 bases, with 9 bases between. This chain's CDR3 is CASSDRESSGNTIYF. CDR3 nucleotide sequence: TGTGCCAGCAGTGACAGGGAAAGCTCTGGAAACACCATATATTTT.

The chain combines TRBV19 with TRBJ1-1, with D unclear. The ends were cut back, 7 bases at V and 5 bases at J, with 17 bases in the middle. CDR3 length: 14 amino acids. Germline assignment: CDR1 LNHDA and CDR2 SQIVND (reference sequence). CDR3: CASTLGRAQTEAFF. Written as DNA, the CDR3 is TGTGCCAGTACCCTCGGGAGGGCGCAGACTGAAGCTTTCTTT.

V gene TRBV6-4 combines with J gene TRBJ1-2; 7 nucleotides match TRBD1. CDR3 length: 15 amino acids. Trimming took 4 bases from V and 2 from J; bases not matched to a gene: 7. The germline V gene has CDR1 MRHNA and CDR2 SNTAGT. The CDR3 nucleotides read TGTGCCAGCAGTGCCACCGGGACAGCGAACTATGGCTACACCTTC. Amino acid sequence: CASSATGTANYGYTF.

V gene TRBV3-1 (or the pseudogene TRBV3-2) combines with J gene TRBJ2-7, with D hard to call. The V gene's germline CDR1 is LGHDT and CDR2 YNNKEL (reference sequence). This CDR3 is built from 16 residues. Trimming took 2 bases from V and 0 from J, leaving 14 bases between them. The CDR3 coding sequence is TGTGCCAGCAGCCAATTAAATGCGTGGAGCTCCTACGAGCAGTACTTC. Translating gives CASSQLNAWSSYEQYF.

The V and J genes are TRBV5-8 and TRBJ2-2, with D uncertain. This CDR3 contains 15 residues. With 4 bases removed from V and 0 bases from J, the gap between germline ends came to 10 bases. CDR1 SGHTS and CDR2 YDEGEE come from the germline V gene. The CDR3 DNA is TGTGCCAGCAGCCCTTACAATGCGAACACCGGGGAGCTGTTTTTT. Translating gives CASSPYNANTGELFF. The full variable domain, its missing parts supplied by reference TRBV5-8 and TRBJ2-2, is EAGVTQSPTHLIKTRGQQATLRCSPISGHTSVYWYQQALGLGLQFLLWYDEGEERNRGNFPPRFSGRQFPNYSSELNVNALELEDSALYLCASSPYNANTGELFFGEGSRLTVL.

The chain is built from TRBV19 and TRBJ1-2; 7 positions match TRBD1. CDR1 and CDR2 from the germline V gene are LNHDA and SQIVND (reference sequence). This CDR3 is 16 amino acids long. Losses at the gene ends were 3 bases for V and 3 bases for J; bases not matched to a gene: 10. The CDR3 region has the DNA TGTGCCAGTAGTATCTCTGACCAGGGGGGCTACTATGGCTACACCTTC. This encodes CASSISDQGGYYGYTF.

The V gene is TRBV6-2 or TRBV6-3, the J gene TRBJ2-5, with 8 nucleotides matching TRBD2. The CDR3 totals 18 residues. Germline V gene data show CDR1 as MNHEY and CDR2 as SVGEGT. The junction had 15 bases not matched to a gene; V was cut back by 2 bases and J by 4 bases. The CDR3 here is CASSYGRRGGRRGETQYF. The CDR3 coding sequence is TGTGCCAGCAGTTACGGGCGTAGGGGCGGGAGGAGGGGAGAGACCCAGTACTTC.

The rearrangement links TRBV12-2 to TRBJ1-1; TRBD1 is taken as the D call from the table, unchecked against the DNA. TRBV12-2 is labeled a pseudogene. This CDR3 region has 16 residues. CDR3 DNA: TGTGCAAGTCGCCCCCACAGGGCTATCCCGGTCACTGAAGCTTTCTTT. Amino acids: CASRPHRAIPVTEAFF.